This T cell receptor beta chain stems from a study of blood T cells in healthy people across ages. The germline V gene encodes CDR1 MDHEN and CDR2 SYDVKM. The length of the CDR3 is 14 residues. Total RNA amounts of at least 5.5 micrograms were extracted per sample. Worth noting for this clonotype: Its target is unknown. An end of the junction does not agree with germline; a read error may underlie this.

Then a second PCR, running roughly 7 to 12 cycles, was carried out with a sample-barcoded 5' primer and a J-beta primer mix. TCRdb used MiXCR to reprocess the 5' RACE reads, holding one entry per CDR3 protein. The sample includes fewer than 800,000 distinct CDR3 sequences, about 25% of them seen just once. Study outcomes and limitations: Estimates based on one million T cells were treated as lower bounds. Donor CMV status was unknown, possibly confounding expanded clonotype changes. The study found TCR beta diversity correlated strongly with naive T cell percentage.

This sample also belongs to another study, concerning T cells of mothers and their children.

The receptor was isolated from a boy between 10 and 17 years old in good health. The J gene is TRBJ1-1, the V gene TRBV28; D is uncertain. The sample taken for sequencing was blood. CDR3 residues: CASTQTKLNIEAFF. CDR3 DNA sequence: TGTGCCAGCACCCAGACTAAACTGAACATTGAAGCTTTCTTT.